The 14 T cell receptor beta chains below come from one sample, sequenced in a study of beta chain features in type 1 diabetes. These receptors are not linked to any known antigen. The whole isolated RNA underwent reverse transcription, so sequencing captured expressed TCRB transcripts. Sequencing used immunoSEQ multiplex PCR; TCRdb keeps in-frame clones, though not all of them. This sample has tens of thousands of clones; about 47% occur once, and the top ten carry 2% to 3%. Study-wide results and limits: Researchers report that Type 1 diabetes patients had moderately but significantly shorter TCRB CDR3s across all four CD4+ subsets.

Material: Tregs from blood. The receptor set was obtained from a woman in her forties with type 1 diabetes.

The rearrangement links TRBV11-2 to TRBJ2-4, with TRBD1 matching over 9 bases. The trim removed 6 bases at V and 6 bases at J, leaving 6 bases unmatched. The V gene's germline CDR1 is SGHAT and CDR2 FQNNGV. CDR3 length: 14 amino acids. The DNA of the CDR3 is TGTGCCAGCAGTCGGACAGGGGAAGGAAACATTCAGTACTTC. Its translation: CASSRTGEGNIQYF.

The chain recombines TRBV7-2 with TRBJ2-3; D not resolved. The V and J ends lost 7 bases and 6 bases respectively, with 20 bases between them. Germline V gene sequence: CDR1 SGHTA, CDR2 FQGNSA. The CDR3 covers 15 residues. Here the CDR3 reads CASTPHYSHLDTQYF. As DNA, the CDR3 is TGTGCCAGCACGCCGCATTACAGCCACCTGGATACGCAGTATTTT.

The V and J genes are TRBV18 and TRBJ2-2; TRBD2 is a possible D gene (5 bases). Germline V lookup: CDR1 KGHSH, CDR2 LQKENI. CDR3 size: 16 residues. V lost 3 bases, J lost 4 bases, and 15 bases lay in between. CDR3 sequence reads: CASSPRARTSTGELFF. CDR3 DNA sequence: TGTGCCAGCTCACCGAGGGCCAGAACTAGCACCGGGGAGCTGTTTTTT.

The CDR3 spells CASSRGGANGEQFF. Written as DNA, the CDR3 is TGTGCCAGCAGTAGAGGGGGGGCGAACGGTGAGCAGTTCTTC. J is TRBJ2-1 and V is TRBV9, with D perhaps TRBD2 (7 bases). There are 14 residues in the CDR3. Germline V lookup: CDR1 SGDLS, CDR2 YYNGEE. Between the trimmed V and J ends, which lost 5 bases and 9 bases, there was a span of 18 bases.

The V call is TRBV7-3, the J call TRBJ2-5, with D possibly matching TRBD1 (6 bases). Germline CDR1 SGHTA, CDR2 FQGTGA. CDR3 length equals 14 residues. V was trimmed by 5 bases and J by 3 bases, leaving 13 bases between them. CDR3 nucleotide sequence: TGTGCCAGCAGCCCCTCTGACAGGAAAGAGACCCAGTACTTC. Translating it yields CASSPSDRKETQYF.

This clone was found a few times. This chain connects TRBV5-6 to TRBJ1-4, with D possibly being TRBD1 (5 bases). The CDR3 totals 14 residues. With 5 bases removed from V and 0 bases from J, the gap between germline ends came to 8 bases. CDR1 is SGHDT and CDR2 is YYEEEE in the germline V gene. CDR3 sequence reads: CASSDSTTNEKLFF. The CDR3 DNA follows: TGTGCCAGCAGTGACAGCACAACTAATGAAAAACTGTTTTTT.

This clone was found a few times. The chain uses TRBV7-9 and TRBJ1-3; 9 bases are shared with TRBD1. Germline V lookup: CDR1 SEHNR, CDR2 FQNEAQ (reference sequence). Trimming took 5 bases from V and 0 from J; bases not matched to a gene: 8. This CDR3 is built from 17 residues. CDR3 in DNA: TGTGCCAGCAGCCAAGGACAGGGGCCCAGCTCTGGAAACACCATATATTTT. This gives the protein CASSQGQGPSSGNTIYF.

The J gene is TRBJ1-1, the V gene TRBV27; D remains ambiguous. The CDR3 runs to 10 residues. The germline gives CDR1 MNHEY, CDR2 SMNVEV (reference sequence). With 4 bases removed from V and 8 bases from J, the gap between germline ends came to 5 bases. The CDR3 protein is CASSYWEAFF. For the CDR3, the DNA is TGTGCCAGCAGTTACTGGGAAGCTTTCTTT.

This chain connects TRBV27 to TRBJ1-5, with a tentative D call TRBD1 (6 bases). V was shortened by 7 bases and J by 3 bases, with 22 bases between the two germline ends. The germline V gene encodes CDR1 MNHEY and CDR2 SMNVEV (reference sequence). CDR3 size: 17 residues. The CDR3 DNA sequence: TGTGCCAGCACCAAGGAGGGGGGGCGGGGGAACAATCAGCCCCAGCATTTT. This encodes CASTKEGGRGNNQPQHF.

The chain carries TRBV28 and TRBJ1-1; TRBD1 might be the D (5 bases). In germline, CDR1 is MDHEN, CDR2 SYDVKM. The CDR3 contains 14 residues. V shed 4 bases and J shed 2 bases, with 11 bases lying between them. CDR3 sequence (DNA): TGTGCCAGCAGTTGGGGGGAGGTCAACACTGAAGCTTTCTTT. It codes for CASSWGEVNTEAFF.

J is TRBJ2-3 and V is TRBV28; TRBD1 matches 8 bases. Looked up from germline, CDR1 is MDHEN and CDR2 is SYDVKM. V lost 2 bases to trimming and J lost 1 base; unmatched junction nucleotides: 5. This CDR3 has 16 residues. CDR3 nucleotide sequence: TGTGCCAGCAGTTTAAGGGGCAGGGGGCGCACAGATACGCAGTATTTT. Protein sequence: CASSLRGRGRTDTQYF.

This chain joins TRBV5-1 and TRBJ2-5; D gene uncertain. The CDR3 extends over 14 amino acids. Trimming removed 0 bases from V and 0 bases from J, with 6 bases in between. In germline, CDR1 is SGHRS, CDR2 YFSETQ. The CDR3 region is CASSLVPDQETQYF. CDR3 coding DNA: TGCGCCAGCAGCTTGGTTCCAGACCAAGAGACCCAGTACTTC. Using reference TRBV5-1 and TRBJ2-5 for the parts outside the CDR3, the full variable domain is KAGVTQTPRYLIKTRGQQVTLSCSPISGHRSVSWYQQTPGQGLQFLFEYFSETQRNKGNFPGRFSGRQFSNSRSEMNVSTLELGDSALYLCASSLVPDQETQYFGPGTRLLVL.

The J gene is TRBJ1-5, the V gene TRBV28; TRBD1 matches 9 bases. There are 15 residues in the CDR3. With 10 bases clipped from V and 1 base from J, the junction kept 8 bases outside the gene matches. The germline V gene has CDR1 MDHEN and CDR2 SYDVKM. The CDR3 loop is CAIALGTGSNQPQHF. The CDR3 DNA reads TGTGCCATCGCGCTCGGGACAGGGAGCAATCAGCCCCAGCATTTT.

V usage is TRBV7-3 and J usage is TRBJ2-1, with D maybe TRBD2 (6 bases). V was trimmed by 3 bases and J by 7 bases, leaving 10 bases between them. From germline, CDR1 is SGHTA and CDR2 FQGTGA. The CDR3 has 13 residues. The CDR3 DNA reads as TGTGCCAGCAGCTTCGCAGGGACTAATGAGCAGTTCTTC. Translated: CASSFAGTNEQFF.